This TCR beta chain was sequenced in a study of T cell responses to AZD1222 COVID-19 vaccine (dated by TCRdb to about 2021). About the full investigation: AZD1222 recipients with second doses at about 4 weeks or about 12 weeks were pooled, because spike-specific TCR depth and breadth did not differ between schedules. TCR sequencing was performed for some 250 trial participants, of whom about 200 were given two doses of AZD1222 and approximately 25 were given two doses of MenACWY control vaccine. Trial participants were enrolled by age into subgroups of 18-55, 56-69 and 70-plus years, and about 150, 27 and 61 TCR-sequenced participants, respectively, were included in these subgroups. The investigation overall reported the following: Only six AZD1222 recipients were SARS-CoV-2 seropositive at baseline, limiting conclusions about previously exposed vaccinees. Participants were mostly white British, with more females than males. The authors suggested clonal diversity may have been underestimated. The whole spike protein was spanned by vaccine-associated CD4 TCRs, and dominant responses were seen in regions 160-218 and 743-854. After two AZD1222 doses, spike-specific TCR breadth and depth were significantly higher than at day 0 and than in MenACWY recipients. In the small 56-69-year group, the increase in depth fell short of significance, most likely because of low power. Reportedly, close to half of the unique spike-specific TCRs recognized epitopes lying outside the regions that are mutated in the B.1.351 and B.1.1.7 variants. Because no samples from the day 14 peak response were available, repertoires could be characterized only after the peak T cell response.

The CDR3 regions of human TCRbeta chains were subjected to immunosequencing. The study's processing was this. TCRs in the repertoires were compared against a reference library of SARS-CoV-2-specific TCRs that had been generated with the MIRA antigen-specificity platform. Breadth meant the fraction of unique TCRs that were SARS-CoV-2-associated, whereas depth meant the fraction of total T cells that were SARS-CoV-2-associated. Each spike-specific TCR was assigned to its reactive spike region and to a CD4 or CD8 class using the MIRA data. Log10-transformed breadth and depth values were compared by one-way ANOVA with Sidak's multiple comparisons tests. TCRdb mirrors the immuneACCESS table, restricted to in-frame sequences. Some clones are absent from its copies; in checked studies, under half trace to an unresolved V gene, and the reason for the others is unknown. V and J calls and clone size are given by that table; D and trimming were obtained from the DNA. This sample has some 110,000 clones in its table, and around 90% of those were observed once. The top ten hold around 10% of the sample.

The V and J ends are trimmed by 1 base and 2 bases, leaving 10 bases between them. The germline V gene specifies SGHRS as CDR1 and YFSETQ as CDR2. The CDR3, cysteine through phenylalanine, is 14 amino acids long. The retained sequence is limited to the CDR3, 42 bases, with the frame set at the first base. Interpreted using the paper, the time point label stands for: baseline before first vaccination. Vaccinee samples came from UK trials COV001 and COV002, including a single-blind randomized controlled phase 2/3 trial of AZD1222 (ChAdOx1 nCoV-19) in healthy adults. For TCRbeta chain sequencing, PBMC samples from trial participants were taken at day 0 and at day 28 after the second dose. This clone has only one observation. This receptor's antigen is unknown. The input lacks base qualities; no much larger clone sits a single base away.

This chain is built from TRBV5-1 and TRBJ2-7; the D gene is perhaps TRBD2, from 5 matching bases. The sequences come from peripheral blood, collected on day 0 of AZD1222 vaccination. The receptor was derived from an adult in good health. The CDR3 region has the sequence CASSLISGPYEQYF. The bases are TGCGCCAGCAGCTTGATCAGCGGACCCTACGAGCAGTACTTC.